A single T cell receptor beta chain is shown here with its context. Then a second PCR, running about 6 to 12 cycles, was carried out with a sample-barcoded 5' primer and a J-beta primer mix. MiXCR was run by TCRdb on the 5' RACE reads, yielding one entry per CDR3 protein. The table records around 1.1 million distinct CDR3 sequences, around two fifths of them present only once. V lost 0 bases, J lost 9 bases, and 21 bases lay in between. Germline V gives CDR1 LGHDT, CDR2 YNNKEL (reference sequence). The CDR3 has 16 amino acids. These data belong to a study of blood T cells in healthy people across ages.

The chain links TRBV3-1 to TRBJ2-7; D might be TRBD2 (5 bases). Sequencing was carried out using blood. The sequence came from a man younger than 30 in good health. CDR3 loop: CASSQDGGFRARGQYF. In DNA, the CDR3 is TGTGCCAGCAGCCAAGATGGAGGTTTTCGCGCACGGGGGCAGTACTTC.